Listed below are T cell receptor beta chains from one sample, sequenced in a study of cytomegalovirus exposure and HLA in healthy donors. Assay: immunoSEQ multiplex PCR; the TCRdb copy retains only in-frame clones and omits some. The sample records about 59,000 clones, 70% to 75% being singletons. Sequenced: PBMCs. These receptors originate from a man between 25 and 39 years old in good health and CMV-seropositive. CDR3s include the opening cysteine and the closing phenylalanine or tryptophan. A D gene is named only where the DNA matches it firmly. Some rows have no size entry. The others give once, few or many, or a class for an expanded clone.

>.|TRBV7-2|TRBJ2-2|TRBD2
CASSFSTGGGELFF
TGTGCCAGCAGCTTTTCCACGGGGGGCGGGGAGCTGTTTTTT
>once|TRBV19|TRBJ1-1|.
CASSIAVRNTEAFF
TGTGCCAGTAGTATTGCTGTGCGGAACACTGAAGCTTTCTTT
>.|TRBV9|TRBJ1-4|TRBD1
CASSARQGQLFF
TGTGCCAGCAGCGCCCGACAGGGACAGCTGTTTTTT
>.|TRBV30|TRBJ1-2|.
CALDSLDGYTF
TGTGCCTTGGACAGCTTAGATGGCTACACCTTC
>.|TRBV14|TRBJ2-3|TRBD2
CASSHPGGDTQYF
TGTGCCAGCAGCCATCCGGGGGGAGATACGCAGTATTTT
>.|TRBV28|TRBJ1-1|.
CASSLSWARETEAFF
TGTGCCAGCAGTTTATCGTGGGCGCGAGAGACTGAAGCTTTCTTT
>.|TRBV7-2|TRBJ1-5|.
CASSLALQGHQPQHF
TGTGCCAGCAGCTTAGCCCTACAGGGACATCAGCCCCAGCATTTT
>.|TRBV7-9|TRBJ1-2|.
CASSPGGANYGYTF
TGTGCCAGCAGCCCCGGAGGAGCTAACTATGGCTACACCTTC
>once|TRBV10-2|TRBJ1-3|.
CASSEDRSSGNTIYF
TGCGCCAGCAGTGAGGACCGGAGCTCTGGAAACACCATATATTTT
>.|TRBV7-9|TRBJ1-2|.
CASSLGGGPGGYTF
TGTGCCAGCAGCTTAGGGGGGGGCCCGGGTGGCTACACCTTC
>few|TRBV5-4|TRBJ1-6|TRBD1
CASSSDDRAVSPLHF
TGTGCCAGCAGCTCTGATGACAGGGCGGTCTCACCCCTCCACTTT
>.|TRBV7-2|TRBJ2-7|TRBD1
CASSSTPGTGYEQYF
TGTGCCAGCAGCTCAACCCCCGGGACAGGCTACGAGCAGTACTTC
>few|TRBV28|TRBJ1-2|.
CASSLGQGTDYTF
TGTGCCAGCAGTTTAGGGCAGGGCACGGACTACACCTTC
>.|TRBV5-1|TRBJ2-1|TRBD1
CASSLLGTGVSAYNEQFF
TGCGCCAGCAGCTTGTTGGGGACAGGGGTTAGCGCCTACAATGAGCAGTTCTTC
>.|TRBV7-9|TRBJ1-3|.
CASSSDGSGSGNTIYF
TGTGCCAGCAGCTCGGACGGGAGCGGGTCTGGAAACACCATATATTTT
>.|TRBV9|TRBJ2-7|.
CASSDGGGVSEQYF
TGTGCCAGCAGCGACGGAGGGGGGGTGTCTGAGCAGTACTTC
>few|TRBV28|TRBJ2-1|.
CASSLNRQFF
TGTGCCAGCAGCCTTAATAGGCAGTTCTTC
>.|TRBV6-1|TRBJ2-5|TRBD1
CARGSGGAGETQYF
TGTGCCAGGGGATCAGGGGGCGCGGGAGAGACCCAGTACTTC
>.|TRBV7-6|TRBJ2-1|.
CASSLYSQTGNEQFF
TGTGCCAGCAGCTTATACTCCCAAACGGGCAATGAGCAGTTCTTC
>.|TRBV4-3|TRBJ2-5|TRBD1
CASSQAGRGQETQYF
TGCGCCAGCAGCCAAGCGGGCAGGGGGCAAGAGACCCAGTACTTC
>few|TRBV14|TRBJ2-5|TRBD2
CASSFRTSGGVETQYF
TGTGCCAGCAGCTTCCGGACTAGCGGGGGAGTGGAGACCCAGTACTTC
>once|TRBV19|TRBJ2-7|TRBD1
CASSRLQGAREQYF
TGTGCCAGTAGTAGGCTTCAGGGGGCACGGGAGCAGTACTTC
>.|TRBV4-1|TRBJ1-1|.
CASSQGAAMNTEAFF
TGCGCCAGCAGCCAAGGGGCAGCCATGAACACTGAAGCTTTCTTT
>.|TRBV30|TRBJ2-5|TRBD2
CAWRGLSGGPETQYF
TGTGCCTGGAGGGGGCTTAGCGGGGGGCCGGAGACCCAGTACTTC
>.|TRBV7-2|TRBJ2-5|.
CASSSQLPAGVMETQYF
TGTGCCAGCAGCTCCCAACTACCCGCAGGGGTGATGGAGACCCAGTACTTC
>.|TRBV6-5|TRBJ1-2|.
CASSYWQGTYGYTF
TGTGCCAGCAGTTACTGGCAGGGAACATATGGCTACACCTTC
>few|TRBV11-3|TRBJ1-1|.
CASSPPGGPEAFF
TGTGCCAGCAGCCCTCCCGGGGGACCTGAAGCTTTCTTT
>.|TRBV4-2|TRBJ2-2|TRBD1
CASSQPTGNTPGELFF
TGTGCCAGCAGCCAACCGACAGGGAATACGCCCGGGGAGCTGTTTTTT